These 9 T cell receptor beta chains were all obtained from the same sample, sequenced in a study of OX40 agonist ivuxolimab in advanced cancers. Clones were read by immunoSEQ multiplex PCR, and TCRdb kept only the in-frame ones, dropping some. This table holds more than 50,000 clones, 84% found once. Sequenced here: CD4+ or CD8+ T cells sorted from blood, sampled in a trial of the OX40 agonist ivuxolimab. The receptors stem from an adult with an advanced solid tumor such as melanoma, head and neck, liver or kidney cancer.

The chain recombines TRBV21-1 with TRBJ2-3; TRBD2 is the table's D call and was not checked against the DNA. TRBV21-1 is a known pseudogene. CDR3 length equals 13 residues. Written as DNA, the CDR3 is TGTGCCAACTTTACTAGCGATGAAGATACGCAGTATTTT. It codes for CANFTSDEDTQYF.

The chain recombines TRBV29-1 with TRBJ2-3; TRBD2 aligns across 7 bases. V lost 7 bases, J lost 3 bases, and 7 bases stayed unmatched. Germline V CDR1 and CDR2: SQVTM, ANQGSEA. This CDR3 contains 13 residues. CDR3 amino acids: CSAEPGLTDTQYF. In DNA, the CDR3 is TGCAGCGCAGAGCCGGGACTAACAGATACGCAGTATTTT.

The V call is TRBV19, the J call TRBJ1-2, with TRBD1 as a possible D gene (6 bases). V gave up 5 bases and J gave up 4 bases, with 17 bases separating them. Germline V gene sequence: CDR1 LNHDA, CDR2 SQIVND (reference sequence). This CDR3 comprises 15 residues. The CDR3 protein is CASSGYREGSYGYTF. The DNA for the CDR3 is TGTGCCAGTAGTGGCTACAGGGAGGGTTCCTATGGCTACACCTTC.

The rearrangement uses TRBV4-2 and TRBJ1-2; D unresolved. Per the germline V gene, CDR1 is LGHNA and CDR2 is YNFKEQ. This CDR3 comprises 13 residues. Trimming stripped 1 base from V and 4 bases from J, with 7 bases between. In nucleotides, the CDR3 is TGTGCCAGCAGCCAAGGCACGGCCTATGGCTACACCTTC. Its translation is CASSQGTAYGYTF.

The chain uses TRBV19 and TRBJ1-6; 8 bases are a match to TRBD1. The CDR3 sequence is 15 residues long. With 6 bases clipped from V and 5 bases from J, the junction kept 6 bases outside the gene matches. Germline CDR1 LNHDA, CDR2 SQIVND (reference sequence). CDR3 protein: CASRAGGWDNSPLHF. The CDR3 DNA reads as TGTGCCAGTAGAGCAGGGGGCTGGGATAATTCACCCCTCCACTTT.

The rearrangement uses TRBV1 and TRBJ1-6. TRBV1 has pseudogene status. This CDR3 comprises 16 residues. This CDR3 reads CTSSPGTRVRNSPLHF. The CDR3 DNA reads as TGCACCAGCAGCCCCGGGACCAGGGTTCGGAATTCACCCCTCCACTTT.

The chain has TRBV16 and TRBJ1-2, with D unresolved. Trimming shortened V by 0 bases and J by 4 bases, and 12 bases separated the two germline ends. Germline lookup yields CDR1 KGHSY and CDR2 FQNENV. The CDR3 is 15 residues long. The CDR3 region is CASSQSGQDLYGYTF. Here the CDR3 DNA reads TGTGCCAGCAGCCAATCCGGCCAGGACCTCTATGGCTACACCTTC.

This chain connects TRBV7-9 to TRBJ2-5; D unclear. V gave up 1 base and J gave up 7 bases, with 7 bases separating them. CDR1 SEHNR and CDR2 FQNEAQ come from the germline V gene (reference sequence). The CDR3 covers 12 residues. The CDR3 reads CASSLDVRTQYF. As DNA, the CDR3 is TGTGCCAGCAGCTTAGATGTGAGGACCCAGTACTTC. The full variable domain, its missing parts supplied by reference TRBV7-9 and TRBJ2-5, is DTGVSQNPRHKITKRGQNVTFRCDPISEHNRLYWYRQTLGQGPEFLTYFQNEAQLEKSRLLSDRFSAERPKGSFSTLEIQRTEQGDSAMYLCASSLDVRTQYFGPGTRLLVL.

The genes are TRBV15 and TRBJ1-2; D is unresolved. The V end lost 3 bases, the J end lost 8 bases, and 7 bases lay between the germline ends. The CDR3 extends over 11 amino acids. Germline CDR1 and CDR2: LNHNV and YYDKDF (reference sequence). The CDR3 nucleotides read TGTGCCACCAGCAGGTCTTCGGGCTACACCTTC. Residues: CATSRSSGYTF.